Listed below are T cell receptor beta chains from one sample, sequenced in a study of beta chain features in type 1 diabetes. TCRdb keeps only in-frame clones here, not all; method: immunoSEQ multiplex PCR. The table lists a few hundred thousand clones, 20% of them singletons. Sequenced: naive CD4+ T cells from blood. These receptors came from a woman aged 40 to 50 with type 1 diabetes. The CDR3 runs from the conserved cysteine through the conserved F or W. The order of the fields is J gene, D gene, clone size, V gene, CDR3 DNA, CDR3 protein. A D gene is named only where the DNA matches it firmly. Only part of the rows carry a size: once, few, many, or a class if the clone is expanded.

TRBJ2-5 | NA | few | TRBV7-9 | TGTGCCAGCAGCTTACCGGGGTACCAAGAGACCCAGTACTTC | CASSLPGYQETQYF
TRBJ2-3 | TRBD1 | NA | TRBV7-3 | TGTGCCAGCAGACGAGGACAGGACACAGATACGCAGTATTTT | CASRRGQDTDTQYF
TRBJ1-1 | TRBD1 | NA | TRBV29-1 | TGCAGCGGTGTGGACAGGAGTGCTTTCTTT | CSGVDRSAFF
TRBJ1-1 | TRBD1 | few | TRBV7-2 | TGTGCCAGCAGCCCCCGGGACAGGGGAACGATGAACACTGAAGCTTTCTTT | CASSPRDRGTMNTEAFF
TRBJ2-5 | TRBD1 | NA | TRBV28 | TGTGCCAGCAGTCAACATGGACAGGGTCAAGAGACCCAGTACTTC | CASSQHGQGQETQYF
TRBJ2-7 | TRBD2 | few | TRBV28 | TGTGCCAGCAGCCTCCTAGCGGGGGCCTACGAGCAGTACTTC | CASSLLAGAYEQYF
TRBJ1-1 | NA | NA | TRBV28 | TGTGCCAGCAGTCTAAGGACATTACCTAACACTGAAGCTTTCTTT | CASSLRTLPNTEAFF
TRBJ2-1 | TRBD2 | few | TRBV7-2 | TGTGCCAGCAGACCCAGACTAGCGGGAGGGCCGCGCGAGCAGTTCTTC | CASRPRLAGGPREQFF
TRBJ1-1 | NA | NA | TRBV2 | TGTGCCAGCAGTGAGCTGACAGGAGCGAACACTGAAGCTTTCTTT | CASSELTGANTEAFF
TRBJ2-5 | NA | NA | TRBV2 | TGTGCCAGCAGGTCGCAGGGTGTGGTTCTGGAGACCCAGTACTTC | CASRSQGVVLETQYF
TRBJ2-7 | TRBD1 | NA | TRBV29-1 | TGCACCAACCCCCTAGGGGGGACAGGAGTAGACGAGCAGTACTTC | CTNPLGGTGVDEQYF
TRBJ2-3 | TRBD2 | NA | TRBV30 | TGTGCCTGGGCTAGCGGTTCAGATACGCAGTATTTT | CAWASGSDTQYF
TRBJ2-5 | TRBD1 | NA | TRBV5-4 | TGTGCCAGCAGCACGACAGGGGCCCAAGAGACCCAGTACTTC | CASSTTGAQETQYF
TRBJ2-5 | TRBD2 | NA | TRBV7-6 | TGTGCCAGCAGCCAGCCTCTAGCGGGGGTGGAGACCCAGTACTTC | CASSQPLAGVETQYF
TRBJ1-5 | NA | few | TRBV23-1 | TGCGCCTCCAACTCGGGGGGCTCGAATCAGCCCCAGCATTTT | CASNSGGSNQPQHF
TRBJ1-1 | NA | NA | TRBV4-3 | TGCGCCAGCAGCCAATACAGGGAAGCTTTCTTT | CASSQYREAFF
TRBJ1-1 | NA | NA | TRBV9 | TGTGCCAGCAGCGGAGGGGGGGTGAACACTGAAGCTTTCTTT | CASSGGGVNTEAFF
TRBJ1-2 | TRBD1 | few | TRBV9 | TGTGCCAGCAGCGCGAGGGACAGTTATAACTATGGCTACACCTTC | CASSARDSYNYGYTF
TRBJ2-5 | TRBD2 | NA | TRBV30 | TGTGCCTGGAGCCTAGCGGGAGTGAGAGTAGGGAGGGAGACCCAGTACTTC | CAWSLAGVRVGRETQYF
TRBJ2-1 | TRBD2 | NA | TRBV7-3 | TGTGCCAGCAGCCTCCAGCGGGGAGGGGAGCAGTTCTTC | CASSLQRGGEQFF
TRBJ1-1 | TRBD1 | few | TRBV7-3 | TGTGCCAGCAGTCCTGACAGGGTCAACACTGAAGCTTTCTTT | CASSPDRVNTEAFF
TRBJ1-1 | NA | few | TRBV10-3 | TGTGCCATCAGTGATTCACGGAGGAACACTGAAGCTTTCTTT | CAISDSRRNTEAFF
TRBJ2-5 | TRBD2 | NA | TRBV5-4 | TGTGCCAGCAGCCAGACTAGCACGGAGACCCAGTACTTC | CASSQTSTETQYF
TRBJ2-7 | NA | NA | TRBV9 | TGTGCCAGCAGCACCCGGGACTCGAGTGTAGAGCAGTACTTC | CASSTRDSSVEQYF
TRBJ1-1 | TRBD1 | NA | TRBV19 | TGTGCCAGTAGTATAGACGGGACAGGGGGGATGAACACTGAAGCTTTCTTT | CASSIDGTGGMNTEAFF
TRBJ2-3 | TRBD2 | NA | TRBV7-2 | TGTGCCAGCAGCCCCTCGGGGACTACCACAGATACGCAGTATTTT | CASSPSGTTTDTQYF
TRBJ2-7 | TRBD2 | NA | TRBV5-1 | TGCGCCAGCAGGGGGGTAGCGGGGCCCATCTCCTACGAGCAGTACTTC | CASRGVAGPISYEQYF
TRBJ1-4 | NA | few | TRBV30 | TGTGCCTGGAGTCGGCAGGGTGGGGAAAAACTGTTTTTT | CAWSRQGGEKLFF
TRBJ2-7 | NA | few | TRBV9 | TGTGCCAGCAGCGACAGGCCTAGCTCCTACGAGCAGTACTTC | CASSDRPSSYEQYF
TRBJ1-2 | TRBD1 | few | TRBV4-3 | TGCGCCAGCAGCCAGACAGGGAACGGCGGCTACACCTTC | CASSQTGNGGYTF
TRBJ1-1 | TRBD1 | NA | TRBV14 | TGTGCCAGCAGCCAAGTAAGCAGGGGGAGAACTGAAGCTTTCTTT | CASSQVSRGRTEAFF
TRBJ1-2 | NA | NA | TRBV5-1 | TGCGCCAGCAGCCCCATAACGACAGGTACTATTGCCTTC | CASSPITTGTIAF
TRBJ2-4 | NA | NA | TRBV5-1 | TGCGCCAGCAGCTTGAGAGAACGGAGAAACATTCAGTACTTC | CASSLRERRNIQYF
TRBJ1-1 | TRBD1 | NA | TRBV5-1 | TGCGCCAGCAGCCTACAGGGGGACCAGGCTTTCTTT | CASSLQGDQAFF
TRBJ2-3 | TRBD2 | NA | TRBV9 | TGTGCCAGCAGCGTACTAGCGGATAGCACAGATACGCAGTATTTT | CASSVLADSTDTQYF
TRBJ2-7 | TRBD1 | NA | TRBV11-1 | TGTGCCAGCAGCCCCCAAGCCGGGACAGGGGACTACGAGCAGTACTTC | CASSPQAGTGDYEQYF
TRBJ2-7 | NA | few | TRBV6-5 | TGTGCCAGCAGTTACTCTTTCCGCGGTGGCTACGAGCAGTACTTC | CASSYSFRGGYEQYF
TRBJ1-1 | NA | NA | TRBV7-9 | TGTGCCAGCAGCCGGGGGTACACTGAAGCTTTCTTT | CASSRGYTEAFF
TRBJ2-1 | TRBD2 | once | TRBV28 | TGTGCCAGCAGCTCGGGACTAGCATCGGATCAGGGTGAGCAGTTCTTC | CASSSGLASDQGEQFF
TRBJ2-3 | NA | few | TRBV6-6 | TGTGCCAGCGGAAAGGAGGGAGATACGCAGTATTTT | CASGKEGDTQYF
TRBJ2-1 | TRBD2 | NA | TRBV19 | TGTGCCAGTAAGGCGGGAGGGAGTGAGCAGTTCTTC | CASKAGGSEQFF
TRBJ2-1 | NA | few | TRBV5-1 | TGCGCCAGCAGCTTGATCAGGTCGGGGGAGCAGTTCTTC | CASSLIRSGEQFF
TRBJ2-1 | NA | NA | TRBV9 | TGTGCCAGCAGCGGACTCGGGGGCGGGGGCAGCTCCTACAATGAGCAGTTCTTC | CASSGLGGGGSSYNEQFF
TRBJ2-7 | TRBD1 | few | TRBV7-2 | TGTGCCAGCAGCTTACACCGGGACAGGGGTTACGAGCAGTACTTC | CASSLHRDRGYEQYF
TRBJ1-5 | NA | NA | TRBV7-8 | TGTGCCAGCAGCCCCAATCTGCCGGATCAGCCCCAGCATTTT | CASSPNLPDQPQHF
TRBJ2-1 | TRBD2 | once | TRBV5-1 | TGCGCCAGCAGCTTGACTAGCGGGAAGGATGAGCAGTTCTTC | CASSLTSGKDEQFF
TRBJ2-4 | NA | NA | TRBV7-2 | TGTGCCAGCAGCCCAAGGACAGCGCAAAAAAACATTCAGTACTTC | CASSPRTAQKNIQYF
TRBJ2-2 | TRBD1 | NA | TRBV9 | TGTGCCAGCAGCGGGACAGGTTTCACCGGGGAGCTGTTTTTT | CASSGTGFTGELFF